This T cell receptor beta chain was sequenced during a study of T cell responses to AZD1222 COVID-19 vaccine. The CDR3 sequence is 16 residues long. Germline assignment: CDR1 KGHDR and CDR2 SFDVKD. Trimming removed 7 bases from V and 0 bases from J; junction bases left unmatched: 6. Profiled with immunoSEQ multiplex PCR; TCRdb holds only in-frame clones, not every one. Here the sample spans about 100,000 clones, just under 90% being singletons. This sample comprised peripheral blood, obtained on day 0 of AZD1222 vaccination. The chain combines TRBV24-1 with TRBJ2-1; 9 nucleotides match TRBD2. The clonotype originates from an adult in good health. The CDR3 DNA reads as TGTGCCACCAGACCCAGCGGGGGGCCCTCCTACAATGAGCAGTTCTTC. Translating gives CATRPSGGPSYNEQFF.